This TCR beta chain was identified during a study of T cell repertoires in cytomegalovirus infection. One entry per CDR3 protein, called by TCRdb with MiXCR from the reads. Seen here are 200,000 or so distinct CDR3 sequences, 28% observed once, and the top ten hold approximately 30%. V lost 0 bases to trimming and J lost 0 bases, with 6 bases between them. The V gene's germline CDR1 is SQVTM and CDR2 ANQGSEA. This CDR3 contains 14 residues. Material: PBMCs. The chain carries TRBV29-1 and TRBJ2-4; D is uncertain. The source of this sequence is a human donor in good health (CMV status not recorded). Some clones in this sample may be carry-over from other donors' samples. The CDR3 loop is CSVEEDRAKNIQYF. DNA of the CDR3: TGCAGCGTTGAAGAGGACCGAGCCAAAAACATTCAGTACTTC.